These 27 T cell receptor beta chains were sequenced from one sample in a study of blood T cell repertoires in COVID-19. Here immunoSEQ multiplex PCR was the method, and the copy in TCRdb shows in-frame clones only, minus some. The data show around 300,000 clones, 80% to 90% seen once. The sample was PBMCs or T cells enriched from blood (not recorded which). These receptors all stem from a woman aged 18-30 years who had recovered from COVID-19.

The chain combines TRBV5-1 with TRBJ2-1, with TRBD1 identical over 10 bases. After removal of 0 bases from V and 2 bases from J, the junction contained 2 bases not matched to a gene. CDR3 length equals 16 residues. Germline V gene data show CDR1 as SGHRS and CDR2 as YFSETQ. The CDR3 sequence: CASSLVTGGAYNEQFF. The CDR3 coding sequence is TGCGCCAGCAGCTTGGTGACAGGGGGCGCCTACAATGAGCAGTTCTTC.

The genes are TRBV28 and TRBJ1-2, with a possible D match to TRBD1 (5 bases). CDR1 and CDR2 from the germline V gene are MDHEN and SYDVKM. The V gene lost 3 bases and the J gene lost 3 bases, with 23 bases spanning the gap. The CDR3 totals 18 residues. In DNA, the CDR3 is TGTGCCAGCAGTTTGTTACGTTTCAGGGTGATAGTCGACTATGGCTACACCTTC. Protein product: CASSLLRFRVIVDYGYTF.

This clone showed up just a few times. The CDR3 is CASSHRDTNQPQHF. For the CDR3, the DNA is TGTGCCAGCAGTCACCGGGACACTAATCAGCCCCAGCATTTT. The chain links TRBV2 to TRBJ1-5, with D tentatively TRBD1 (6 bases). The CDR3 runs 14 residues. From germline, CDR1 is SNHLY and CDR2 FYNNEI. Trimming stripped 5 bases from V and 4 bases from J, with 12 bases between.

The J gene is TRBJ2-1, the V gene TRBV7-9; 7 nucleotides line up with TRBD2. Germline CDR1 is SEHNR and CDR2 is FQNEAQ (reference sequence). Losses at the gene ends were 6 bases for V and 6 bases for J; bases not matched to a gene: 17. This CDR3 contains 17 residues. CDR3 residues: CASSLTAREAKGNEQFF. The CDR3 DNA is TGTGCCAGCAGTCTAACGGCCCGGGAGGCCAAAGGCAATGAGCAGTTCTTC.

The J gene is TRBJ1-1, the V gene TRBV4-1; 8 bases fit TRBD1. Germline V gives CDR1 MGHRA, CDR2 YSYEKL. The CDR3 contains 18 residues. The V segment lost 1 base and the J segment 4 bases; nucleotides outside the gene matches: 14. The CDR3 coding sequence is TGCGCCAGCAGCCAAGTTGGGTTCGGACAGGGTTGGGCCACTGAAGCTTTCTTT. This gives the protein CASSQVGFGQGWATEAFF.

V and J are TRBV5-1 and TRBJ2-3; 12 positions match TRBD2. Germline loops: CDR1 SGHRS, CDR2 YFSETQ. V shed 3 bases and J 6 bases; nucleotides not matched to a gene: 14. The CDR3 runs to 18 residues. The CDR3 nucleotides are TGCGCCAGCAGCTCGGAAGTAGCTAGCGGGGGGGCCCTGGATACGCAGTATTTT. This translates into CASSSEVASGGALDTQYF.

The chain is built from TRBV6-5 and TRBJ1-3; D may be TRBD1 (5 bases). V lost 7 bases to trimming and J lost 4 bases, with 8 bases between them. CDR1 MNHEY and CDR2 SVGAGI come from the germline V gene. The CDR3 contains 12 residues. The CDR3 coding sequence is TGTGCCAGCATCAACAGGGGAAACACCATATATTTT. This sequence encodes CASINRGNTIYF.

V usage is TRBV2 and J usage is TRBJ2-5; 13 nucleotides agree with TRBD2. The trim removed 11 bases at V and 5 bases at J, leaving 8 bases unmatched. The germline V gene encodes CDR1 SNHLY and CDR2 FYNNEI. This CDR3 has 14 residues. CDR3 in DNA: TGTGCCCGCACTAGCGGGGGGGCGGGGGAGACCCAGTACTTC. It yields the protein CARTSGGAGETQYF.

The chain links TRBV28 to TRBJ1-1; D may be TRBD1 (6 bases). In germline, CDR1 is MDHEN, CDR2 SYDVKM. The CDR3 loop spans 12 amino acids. V was pared by 8 bases and J by 4 bases, with 11 bases between. The CDR3 DNA reads as TGTGCCAGCCTTACAGGGTCCACTGAAGCTTTCTTT. Residues: CASLTGSTEAFF.

The genes are TRBV30 and TRBJ1-1, with TRBD1 matching over 7 bases. Germline V gene lookup returns CDR1 GTSNPN and CDR2 SVGIG (reference sequence). CDR3 length equals 13 residues. The V gene end was trimmed by 5 bases and the J gene end by 5 bases; junction bases not matched to a gene: 8. CDR3 bases: TGTGCCTGGGCCCAGACAGGGAGTACTGAAGCTTTCTTT. Protein product: CAWAQTGSTEAFF.

The chain uses TRBV5-3 and TRBJ1-5, with TRBD1 matching 9 bases. TRBV5-3 is noted as an ORF with a role that remains uncertain. This CDR3 spans 13 amino acids. J was trimmed by 5 bases and V by 3 bases; bases with no gene match: 0. CDR3: CARSWTGDQPQHF. The CDR3 coding sequence is TGTGCCAGAAGCTGGACAGGGGATCAGCCCCAGCATTTT.

The DNA of the CDR3 is TGTGCCAGCAGTTACGGCCGCGAGACCCAGTACTTC. It is translated as CASSYGRETQYF. The chain carries TRBV6-2 or TRBV6-3 and TRBJ2-5; D not resolved. The CDR3 spans 12 residues. With 2 bases removed from V and 5 bases from J, the gap between germline ends came to 6 bases. The germline gives CDR1 MNHEY, CDR2 SVGEGT.

This chain connects TRBV6-5 to TRBJ1-2, with D possibly TRBD1 on 6 matching bases. Germline CDR1 reads MNHEY; CDR2 reads SVGAGI. This CDR3 region has 14 residues. Trimming cost V 7 bases and J 3 bases, with 15 bases left between them. CDR3 sequence: CASISGGSDYGYTF. The CDR3 DNA sequence: TGTGCCAGCATCTCGGGGGGCTCGGACTATGGCTACACCTTC.

The CDR3 DNA is TGTGCCAGCTCACGTACGGGATTGAATAGCAATCAGCCCCAGCATTTT. It translates to CASSRTGLNSNQPQHF. The gene calls are TRBV18 and TRBJ1-5; D is unclear. Germline-derived CDR1 and CDR2 are KGHSH and LQKENI. The ends were cut back, 4 bases at V and 0 bases at J, with 13 bases in the middle. The CDR3 runs to 16 residues.

This rearrangement joins TRBV5-4 to TRBJ2-7, with D possibly being TRBD2 (7 bases). CDR3 length: 12 residues. Trimming took off 5 bases at V and 6 bases at J, with 12 bases between the two ends. Germline V CDR1 and CDR2: SGHNT, YYREEE (reference sequence). CDR3 sequence (DNA): TGTGCCAGCAGTCGGGGGGCAAGCGAGCAGTACTTC. Amino acids: CASSRGASEQYF.

The V gene is TRBV7-6, the J gene TRBJ1-1, with no clear D. Between the trimmed V and J ends, which lost 5 bases and 0 bases, there was a span of 16 bases. CDR3 size: 16 residues. The germline CDR1 and CDR2 sequences are SGHVS and FNYEAQ. CDR3 DNA: TGTGCCAGCAGCCTGCTAGGCAAATTAATGAACACTGAAGCTTTCTTT. Protein sequence: CASSLLGKLMNTEAFF.

The chain has TRBV28 and TRBJ1-1; no reliable D call. Germline lookup yields CDR1 MDHEN and CDR2 SYDVKM. The CDR3 loop spans 12 amino acids. Trimming removed 1 base at V and 4 bases at J, with 4 bases between. Here the CDR3 reads CASSLYRTEAFF. In DNA form, the CDR3 reads TGTGCCAGCAGTTTATATCGCACTGAAGCTTTCTTT.

The chain couples TRBV27 to TRBJ2-5; 11 nucleotides agree with TRBD2. J gave up 2 bases and V 2 bases, and 4 bases lay outside the gene matches. Germline CDR1 is MNHEY and CDR2 is SMNVEV (reference sequence). This CDR3 is built from 16 residues. CDR3 nucleotides: TGTGCCAGCAGTTTACTAGCGGGGGGTATTCAAGAGACCCAGTACTTC. This codes for CASSLLAGGIQETQYF.

A remark on this clone: In the same sample, other DNA sequences code for this CDR3. The chain links TRBV4-1 to TRBJ2-7; no definite D call. The V end lost 1 base, the J end lost 6 bases, and 16 bases lay between the germline ends. The CDR3 is 15 residues long. The V gene's germline CDR1 is MGHRA and CDR2 YSYEKL. CDR3 protein: CASSQVASSFLEQYF. DNA for the CDR3: TGCGCCAGCAGCCAAGTTGCGTCTAGTTTCCTCGAGCAGTACTTC.

This clone appeared once. The rearrangement links TRBV6-8 to TRBJ2-5; 10 positions agree with TRBD2. With 5 bases clipped from V and 1 base from J, the junction kept 16 bases outside the gene matches. CDR3 length equals 19 residues. Germline loops: CDR1 MNHGY, CDR2 SAAAGT. The chain's CDR3 is CASSDRRERGGCLQETQYF. DNA of the CDR3: TGTGCCAGCAGTGACCGGAGGGAGCGGGGGGGCTGTCTCCAAGAGACCCAGTACTTC.

The chain recombines TRBV7-6 with TRBJ2-3; 7 bases align to TRBD2. Looked up from germline, CDR1 is SGHVS and CDR2 is FNYEAQ. The trim removed 1 base at V and 3 bases at J, leaving 4 bases unmatched. This CDR3 has 15 residues. The CDR3 coding sequence is TGTGCCAGCAGCTTAGGCGGGGAGGGGACAGATACGCAGTATTTT. It codes for CASSLGGEGTDTQYF.

The V gene is TRBV5-1, the J gene TRBJ2-5; weak D call: TRBD2 (6 bases). Germline CDR1 reads SGHRS; CDR2 reads YFSETQ. V dropped 4 bases and J dropped 0 bases, with 22 bases sitting between them. CDR3 length: 18 amino acids. The CDR3 region has the DNA TGCGCCAGCAGCCCCGGTTGGGGGGTACTTTCGTACCAAGAGACCCAGTACTTC. Translation: CASSPGWGVLSYQETQYF.

The rearrangement joins TRBV5-6 to TRBJ1-4; weak D call: TRBD1 (5 bases). CDR3 size: 17 residues. V lost 5 bases and J lost 1, with 18 bases in between. Looked up from germline, CDR1 is SGHDT and CDR2 is YYEEEE. The CDR3: CASRNYIDGGTNEKLFF. CDR3 coding DNA: TGTGCCAGCAGGAACTATATCGACGGGGGAACTAATGAAAAACTGTTTTTT.

This chain links TRBV11-1 with TRBJ1-6; D remains ambiguous. CDR3 size: 14 residues. Trimming took off 2 bases at V and 5 bases at J, with 7 bases between the two ends. Germline values: CDR1 SGHAT, CDR2 FQDESV (reference sequence). The CDR3, as DNA: TGTGCCAGCAGCTTACGCGGGAATAATTCACCCCTCCACTTT. This gives the protein CASSLRGNNSPLHF.

The chain joins TRBV25-1 to TRBJ1-6, with 7 bases matching TRBD1. In germline, CDR1 is MGHDK, CDR2 SYGVNS. J was trimmed by 14 bases and V by 2 bases; bases with no gene match: 9. The CDR3 is 14 residues long. CDR3 DNA: TGTGCCAGCAGTGAAACCGGGGGTCAGGGGGCCCTCCACTTT. This sequence encodes CASSETGGQGALHF.

The chain is built from TRBV4-2 and TRBJ2-5; TRBD2 matches 7 bases. The CDR3 spans 17 residues. Germline loops: CDR1 LGHNA, CDR2 YNFKEQ. The junction had 7 bases not matched to a gene; V was cut back by 0 bases and J by 0 bases. This CDR3 reads CASSQEASSGNQETQYF. The CDR3 DNA follows: TGTGCCAGCAGCCAAGAGGCGTCTAGCGGAAACCAAGAGACCCAGTACTTC.

The chain couples TRBV30 to TRBJ2-7, with 7 nucleotides matching TRBD2. The CDR3 spans 14 residues. Trimming at V came to 4 bases and at J to 0 bases, leaving 6 bases not matched to a gene. CDR1 is GTSNPN and CDR2 is SVGIG in the germline V gene (reference sequence). The CDR3 DNA reads TGTGCCTGGACCTGGGGGGGGAGCTCCTACGAGCAGTACTTC. It codes for CAWTWGGSSYEQYF.